The rows below give T cell receptor beta chains drawn from one sample of a study of blood T cell repertoires in COVID-19. Assay: immunoSEQ multiplex PCR; the TCRdb copy retains only in-frame clones and omits some. The sample lists over 200,000 clones, around 84% seen once, with 9.5% to 13% in the top ten. The sequencing input was peripheral blood. The receptors originated from a man in his fifties with COVID-19, enrolled during active disease. Each CDR3 is given without its conserved first and last residue.

V | CDR3
TRBV5-1 | ASSLSVGLGANVLT
TRBV5-1 | ASSLDLSGGAGKDTGELF
TRBV10-3 | AISESGQDQPQH
TRBV10-3 | AISSPGLDRGEQF
TRBV7-9 | ASNPEFWAEAF
TRBV7-3 | ASSLGGTGEYEQY
TRBV3-1/TRBV3-2 | ASSRQGYEQY
TRBV27 | ASSAFGTNEKLF
TRBV19 | ASSSSWTGDYEQY
TRBV19 | ASSTPQLYEQF
TRBV19 | ASSIPNQPQH
TRBV30 | AWSVRASGRITDTQY
TRBV5-5 | ASSLELAGGSYNEQF
TRBV12-3/TRBV12-4 | ASSTTVNYGYT
TRBV6-2/TRBV6-3 | ASSFPQGGSYGYT
TRBV4-1 | ASSQGLQTGLSNQPQH
TRBV29-1 | SVSGREYNEQF
TRBV7-3 | ASSLTPASAGAQY
TRBV5-1 | ASSLVPEPNTEAF
TRBV7-8 | ASSSTGTGNQPQH
TRBV29-1 | SVVRLAEVTDTQY
TRBV9 | ASSVASQVYNEQF
TRBV11-2 | ASPLTGAPYQPQH
TRBV5-1 | ASSAWTGGITGELF
TRBV7-3 | ASSLGGGTEAF
TRBV19 | ASSIGLGGTQY
TRBV18 | ASSLQDRGYEQY
TRBV5-6 | ASSLRGIGTEAF